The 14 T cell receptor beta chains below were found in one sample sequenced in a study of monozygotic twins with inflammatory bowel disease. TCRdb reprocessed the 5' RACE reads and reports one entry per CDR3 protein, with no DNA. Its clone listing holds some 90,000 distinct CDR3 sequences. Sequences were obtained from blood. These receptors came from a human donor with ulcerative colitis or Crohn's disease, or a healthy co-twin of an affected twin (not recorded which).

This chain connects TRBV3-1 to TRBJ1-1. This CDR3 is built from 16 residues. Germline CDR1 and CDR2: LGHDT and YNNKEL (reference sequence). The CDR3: CASSQDRGALGTEAFF.

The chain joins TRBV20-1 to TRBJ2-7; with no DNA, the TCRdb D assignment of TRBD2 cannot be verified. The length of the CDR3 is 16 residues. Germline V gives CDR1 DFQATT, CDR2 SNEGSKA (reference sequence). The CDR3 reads CSARDRSHDLSSEQYF.

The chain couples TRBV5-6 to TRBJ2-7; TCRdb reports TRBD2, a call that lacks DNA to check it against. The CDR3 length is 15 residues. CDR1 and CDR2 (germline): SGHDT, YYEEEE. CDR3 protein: CASSLQGLAGYEQYF.

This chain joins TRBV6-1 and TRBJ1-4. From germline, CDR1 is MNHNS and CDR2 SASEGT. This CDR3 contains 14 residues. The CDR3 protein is CASSGLVEDEKLFF.

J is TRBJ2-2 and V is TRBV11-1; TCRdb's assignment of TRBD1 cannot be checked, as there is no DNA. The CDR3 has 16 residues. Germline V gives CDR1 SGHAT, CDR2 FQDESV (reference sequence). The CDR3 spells CASSQPRTGNTGELFF.

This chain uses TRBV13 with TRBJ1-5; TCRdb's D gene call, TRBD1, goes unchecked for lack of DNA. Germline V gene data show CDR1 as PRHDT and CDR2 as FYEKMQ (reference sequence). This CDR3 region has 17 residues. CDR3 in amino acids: CASSLADRGHSNQPQHF.

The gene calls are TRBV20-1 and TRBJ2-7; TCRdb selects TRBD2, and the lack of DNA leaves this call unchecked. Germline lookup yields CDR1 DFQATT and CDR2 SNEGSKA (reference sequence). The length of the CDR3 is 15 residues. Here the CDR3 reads CSARDRRHKSYEQYF.

The CDR3 spells CSAPGPRNYEQYF. The genes are TRBV20-1 and TRBJ2-7; TCRdb selects TRBD2, and the lack of DNA leaves this call unchecked. CDR1 DFQATT and CDR2 SNEGSKA come from the germline V gene (reference sequence). The CDR3 covers 13 residues.

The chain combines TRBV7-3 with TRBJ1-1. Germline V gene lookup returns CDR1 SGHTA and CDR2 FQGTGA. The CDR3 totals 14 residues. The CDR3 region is CASSPRMTGTEAFF. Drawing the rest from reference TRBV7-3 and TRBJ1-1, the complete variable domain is GAGVSQTPSNKVTEKGKYVELRCDPISGHTALYWYRQSLGQGPEFLIYFQGTGAADDSGLPNDRFFAVRPEGSVSTLKIQRTERGDSAVYLCASSPRMTGTEAFFGQGTRLTVV.

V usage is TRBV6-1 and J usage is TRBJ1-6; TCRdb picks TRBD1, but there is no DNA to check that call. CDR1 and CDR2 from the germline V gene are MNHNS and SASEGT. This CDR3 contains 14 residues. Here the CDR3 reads CASSAGTGFSPLHF.

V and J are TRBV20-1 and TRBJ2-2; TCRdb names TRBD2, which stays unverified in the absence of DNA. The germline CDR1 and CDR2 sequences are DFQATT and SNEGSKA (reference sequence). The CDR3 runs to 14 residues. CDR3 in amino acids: CSAEGRGGPGELFF.

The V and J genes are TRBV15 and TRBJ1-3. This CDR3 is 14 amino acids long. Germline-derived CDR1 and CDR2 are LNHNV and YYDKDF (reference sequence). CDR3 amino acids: CATSRGTSGNTIYF. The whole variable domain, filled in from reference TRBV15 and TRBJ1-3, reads DAMVIQNPRYQVTQFGKPVTLSCSQTLNHNVMYWYQQKSSQAPKLLFHYYDKDFNNEADTPDNFQSRRPNTSFCFLDIRSPGLGDTAMYLCATSRGTSGNTIYFGEGSWLTVV.

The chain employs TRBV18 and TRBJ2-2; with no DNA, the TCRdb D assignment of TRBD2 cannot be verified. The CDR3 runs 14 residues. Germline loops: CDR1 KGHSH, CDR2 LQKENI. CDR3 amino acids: CASSAAGVTGELFF.

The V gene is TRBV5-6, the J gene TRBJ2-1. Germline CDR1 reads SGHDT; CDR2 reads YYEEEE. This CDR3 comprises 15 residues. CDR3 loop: CASSLDISSYNEQFF.